This note documents a single TCR beta chain sequence. Its antigen is not identified. The CDR3 has 17 residues. Trimming cost V 0 bases and J 0 bases, with 12 bases left between them. CDR1 and CDR2 from the germline V gene are SGHDT and YYEEEE. The sample comes from a study of identifying expanded T cells in peripheral blood. Overall study findings and caveats: Technical replicates showed around 1.2 changed clones; roughly two weeks 15 to 20; four weeks 19. Across healthy donors, higher total template counts meant significantly greater approximately two-week count variance.

Using immunoSEQ multiplex PCR, the repertoire was profiled, and TCRdb retains in-frame clones only, with some absent. The data contain 100,000 or so clones, roughly 90% of them singletons. No infections or other immune events were documented during collection. The receptor's source is a person between 18 and 69 years old in good health. The J gene is TRBJ2-2, the V gene TRBV5-6; D may match TRBD1 or TRBD2 (5 bases each). The sample was blood. The CDR3 DNA reads TGTGCCAGCAGCTTGGGTCTTGGGACGTCGAACACCGGGGAGCTGTTTTTT. Its protein product is CASSLGLGTSNTGELFF.